This entry concerns a single T cell receptor (beta chain). V was pared by 2 bases and J by 4 bases, with 2 bases of the junction left unmatched. The CDR3 has 14 amino acids. Germline V CDR1 and CDR2: SGHRS, YFSETQ. The source of the sample is a study of blood T cell repertoires in COVID-19. About the research overall: PBMCs, B-cell-depleted T cells, or T cells provided the cDNA or gDNA that made up the material.

Assay used: immunoSEQ multiplex PCR; TCRdb lists only in-frame clones, some missing. The profile shows 200,000 to 250,000 clones, 90% of them singletons. Exposed enrollees encountered a COVID-19 case at some point within 2 weeks before study entry. V is TRBV5-1 and J is TRBJ1-1; 10 nucleotides align to TRBD1. Sequencing was carried out using PBMCs or T cells enriched from blood (not recorded which). The receptor was derived from a man between 25 and 39 years old who had been exposed to COVID-19. For the CDR3, the DNA is TGCGCCAGCAGCTTCGGACAGGGGGTCACTGAAGCTTTCTTT. Translated, it gives CASSFGQGVTEAFF.